This T cell receptor (beta chain) was profiled in a study of cytomegalovirus exposure and HLA in healthy donors. Use of 60 Vbeta and 13 Jbeta primers characterized the PCR. Method: immunoSEQ multiplex PCR; TCRdb's copy keeps in-frame clones and lacks some. This sample has about 160,000 clones, with roughly 80% found just once. Trimming left V 7 bases short and J 0 bases short, with 15 bases between. From germline, CDR1 is MDHEN and CDR2 SYDVKM. This CDR3 has 15 residues. J is TRBJ1-1 and V is TRBV28; D gene ambiguous. This TCR was sampled from a girl aged 10 to 17 in good health and CMV-seropositive. The sample taken for sequencing was PBMCs. The CDR3 region has the DNA TGTGCCAGCAATCCATGGGCAGTACTGAACACTGAAGCTTTCTTT. Its protein product is CASNPWAVLNTEAFF.